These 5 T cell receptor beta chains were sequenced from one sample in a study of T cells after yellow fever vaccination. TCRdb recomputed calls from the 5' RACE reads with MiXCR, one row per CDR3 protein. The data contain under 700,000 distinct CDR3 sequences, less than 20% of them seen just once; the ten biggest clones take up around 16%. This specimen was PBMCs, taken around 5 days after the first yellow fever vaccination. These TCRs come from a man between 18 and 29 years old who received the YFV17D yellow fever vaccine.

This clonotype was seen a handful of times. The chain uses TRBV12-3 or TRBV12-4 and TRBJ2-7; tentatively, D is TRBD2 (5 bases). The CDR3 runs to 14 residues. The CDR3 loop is CASRLAGGSYEQYF. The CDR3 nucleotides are TGTGCTTCCCGTTTGGCAGGAGGCTCCTACGAGCAGTACTTC.

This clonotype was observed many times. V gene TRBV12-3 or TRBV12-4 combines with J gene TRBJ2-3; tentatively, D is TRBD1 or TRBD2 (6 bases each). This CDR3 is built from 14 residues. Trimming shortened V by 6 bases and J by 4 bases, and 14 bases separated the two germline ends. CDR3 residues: CASSPRGVADTQYF. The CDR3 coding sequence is TGTGCCAGCAGCCCGAGGGGGGTTGCAGATACGCAGTATTTT.

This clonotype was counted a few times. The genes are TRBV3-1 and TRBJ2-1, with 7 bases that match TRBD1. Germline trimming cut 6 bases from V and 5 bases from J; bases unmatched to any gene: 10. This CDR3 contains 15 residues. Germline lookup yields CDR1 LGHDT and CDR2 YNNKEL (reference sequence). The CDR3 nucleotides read TGTGCCAGCAGTCCCCGGGACAGAGTTAACAATGAGCAGTTCTTC. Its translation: CASSPRDRVNNEQFF.

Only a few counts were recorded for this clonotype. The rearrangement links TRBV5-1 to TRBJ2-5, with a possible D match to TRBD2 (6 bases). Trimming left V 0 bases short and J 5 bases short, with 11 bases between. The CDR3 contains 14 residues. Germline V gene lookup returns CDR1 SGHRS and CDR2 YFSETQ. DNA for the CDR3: TGCGCCAGCAGCTTGGATCGGGGGTATGAGACCCAGTACTTC. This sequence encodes CASSLDRGYETQYF.

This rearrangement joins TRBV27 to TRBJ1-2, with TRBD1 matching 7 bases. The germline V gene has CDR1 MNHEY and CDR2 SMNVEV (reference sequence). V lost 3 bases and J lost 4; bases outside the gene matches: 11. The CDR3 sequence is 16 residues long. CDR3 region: CASSFGDPGQSYGYTF. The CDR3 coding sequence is TGTGCCAGCAGTTTTGGGGATCCGGGACAGAGCTATGGCTACACCTTC.